The rows below give T cell receptor beta chains drawn from one sample of a study of early T cells in non-severe SARS-CoV-2 infection. TCRdb re-called the 5' RACE reads with MiXCR, one entry per CDR3 protein. This table holds 110,000 or so distinct CDR3 sequences, over 10% found once. The sequenced sample consisted of whole blood. The receptors were sampled from an adult who was a healthcare worker with PCR-confirmed SARS-CoV-2 infection or an uninfected control (not recorded which). CDR3s include the opening cysteine and the closing phenylalanine or tryptophan. Each record gives: clone size, D gene, V gene, J gene, CDR3 protein, CDR3 DNA. The D gene is left open where the match is weak. Rows may omit the clone size; those that give it use once, few, many or a size class.

>medium-sized|TRBD2|TRBV6-2/TRBV6-3|TRBJ2-1
CASSYRRGAYNEQFF
TGTGCCAGCAGTTACAGGCGGGGGGCCTACAATGAGCAGTTCTTC
>few|.|TRBV20-1|TRBJ2-7
CSARAGPYEQYF
TGCAGTGCTAGAGCGGGCCCCTACGAGCAGTACTTC
>few|TRBD2|TRBV7-2|TRBJ2-3
CASSPGLAGTTDTQYF
TGTGCCAGCAGCCCCGGACTAGCGGGAACCACAGATACGCAGTATTTT
>many|TRBD2|TRBV27|TRBJ2-5
CASSPLAGVMRLETQYF
TGTGCCAGCAGTCCCCTAGCGGGAGTTATGAGGTTGGAGACCCAGTACTTC
>few|.|TRBV24-1|TRBJ2-3
CATSDFSGALDTQYF
TGTGCCACCAGTGATTTTTCAGGGGCGCTAGACACGCAGTATTTT
>few|TRBD2|TRBV7-3|TRBJ2-3
CASSLRVAGVSTDTQYF
TGTGCCAGCAGCTTAAGGGTGGCGGGGGTTAGCACAGATACGCAGTATTTT
>.|.|TRBV5-6|TRBJ2-3
CASSFRATSTDTQYF
TGTGCCAGCAGCTTTCGGGCCACTAGCACAGATACGCAGTATTTT
>few|TRBD1|TRBV29-1|TRBJ2-5
CSVARGETGSQETQYF
TGCAGCGTTGCAAGGGGTGAGACAGGGTCCCAAGAGACCCAGTACTTC
>few|TRBD1|TRBV6-2/TRBV6-3|TRBJ1-4
CASSDRQGRDEKLFF
TGTGCCAGCAGTGACCGACAGGGGCGTGATGAAAAACTGTTTTTT
>few|.|TRBV20-1|TRBJ1-1
CSARDIPEAFF
TGCAGTGCTCGGGACATCCCTGAAGCTTTCTTT
>few|.|TRBV12-3/TRBV12-4|TRBJ1-4
CASSLGQDGEKLFF
TGTGCCAGCAGTTTAGGGCAGGATGGGGAAAAACTGTTTTTT
>.|.|TRBV12-3/TRBV12-4|TRBJ1-2
CASSLVANYGYTF
TGTGCCAGCAGTCTGGTAGCTAACTATGGCTACACCTTC
>few|.|TRBV7-3|TRBJ2-5
CASSSGQSETQYF
TGTGCCAGCAGCTCCGGACAGTCGGAGACCCAGTACTTC
>many|.|TRBV29-1|TRBJ1-1
CSAGGGPNTEAFF
TGCAGCGCCGGTGGGGGGCCTAACACTGAAGCTTTCTTT
>many|.|TRBV7-2|TRBJ1-2
CASSYRAKTNVAYGYTF
TGTGCCAGCAGCTATAGGGCCAAAACCAACGTAGCCTATGGCTACACCTTC
>.|TRBD2|TRBV5-1|TRBJ2-1
CASSSLAGDPNEQFF
TGCGCCAGCAGCTCCCTAGCGGGAGATCCCAATGAGCAGTTCTTC
>.|TRBD1|TRBV12-3/TRBV12-4|TRBJ2-1
CASSLEGTEGEQFF
TGTGCCAGCAGTTTAGAGGGGACAGAAGGAGAGCAGTTCTTC
>few|TRBD2|TRBV20-1|TRBJ2-1
CSAFPLAGVGYEQFF
TGCAGTGCTTTCCCACTAGCGGGAGTGGGATATGAGCAGTTCTTC
>many|TRBD1|TRBV6-4|TRBJ2-2
CAGGQGSTGELFF
TGTGCCGGAGGACAGGGAAGCACCGGGGAGCTGTTTTTT
>few|TRBD2|TRBV20-1|TRBJ2-3
CSARDPPSGPHTQYF
TGCAGTGCTAGAGATCCCCCTAGCGGGCCGCATACGCAGTATTTT
>many|.|TRBV25-1|TRBJ1-3
CASSTQGNTIYF
TGTGCCAGCAGTACCCAGGGAAACACCATATATTTT
>many|.|TRBV7-8|TRBJ1-5
CASSFSRSNQPQHF
TGTGCCAGCAGCTTTAGTAGGAGCAATCAGCCCCAGCATTTT
>few|.|TRBV5-6|TRBJ2-1
CASFEGLGEQFF
TGTGCCAGCTTCGAAGGATTGGGAGAGCAGTTCTTC
>.|TRBD1|TRBV13|TRBJ1-1
CASSPWTGAPENTEAFF
TGTGCCAGCAGCCCATGGACAGGGGCGCCGGAGAACACTGAAGCTTTCTTT
>many|.|TRBV12-5|TRBJ2-1
CATRFSDGYNEQFF
TGTGCTACCCGGTTCTCGGACGGATACAATGAGCAGTTCTTC
>many|.|TRBV30|TRBJ1-2
CAWRNVSPNYGYTF
TGTGCCTGGAGAAACGTCTCTCCTAACTATGGCTACACCTTC
>.|.|TRBV14|TRBJ1-6
CASSQEVGRVASPLHF
TGTGCCAGCAGCCAAGAGGTCGGCAGGGTGGCTTCACCCCTCCACTTT
>.|.|TRBV5-6|TRBJ1-1
CASSLQLTMNTEAFF
TGTGCCAGCAGCTTGCAACTGACTATGAACACTGAAGCTTTCTTT
>many|.|TRBV18|TRBJ2-7
CASSRGLKEEQYF
TGTGCCAGCTCACGGGGACTGAAGGAGGAGCAGTACTTC
>.|TRBD2|TRBV4-1|TRBJ2-1
CASSQPPGLAGAGEQFF
TGCGCCAGCAGCCAACCCCCGGGACTAGCGGGGGCCGGGGAGCAGTTCTTC
>.|TRBD1|TRBV20-1|TRBJ2-7
CSASLRSSGQGGDEQYF
TGCAGTGCTAGCCTAAGGTCCTCGGGACAGGGAGGCGACGAGCAGTACTTC
>.|TRBD2|TRBV12-3/TRBV12-4|TRBJ2-1
CASSLAPGGSGRGNEQFF
TGTGCCAGCAGTTTAGCCCCAGGAGGTAGCGGGAGGGGCAATGAGCAGTTCTTC
>few|TRBD1|TRBV19|TRBJ2-1
CASSISGQGYNEQFF
TGTGCCAGTAGTATCTCGGGACAGGGATACAATGAGCAGTTCTTC
>many|.|TRBV20-1|TRBJ1-1
CSAGQPSEAFF
TGCAGTGCCGGCCAGCCATCCGAGGCTTTCTTT
>.|TRBD1|TRBV5-4|TRBJ2-3
CASSEPRQGVTDTQYF
TGTGCCAGCAGCGAGCCTAGACAGGGGGTCACAGATACGCAGTATTTT
>.|.|TRBV5-1|TRBJ2-1
CASSWTDNNDNEQFF
TGCGCCAGCAGCTGGACCGACAACAATGACAATGAGCAGTTCTTC
>.|.|TRBV6-5|TRBJ2-3
CASSYSGTEYF
TGTGCCAGCAGTTACTCAGGGACCGAATATTTT
>few|.|TRBV9|TRBJ2-7
CASSVGDGSYEQYF
TGTGCCAGCAGCGTTGGGGACGGCTCCTACGAGCAGTACTTC
>.|.|TRBV28|TRBJ1-5
CASSFRDRFNQPQHF
TGTGCCAGCAGTTTTAGAGACAGGTTCAATCAGCCCCAGCATTTT
>many|TRBD1|TRBV12-3/TRBV12-4|TRBJ2-7
CASSAGTGREQYF
TGTGCCAGCAGCGCCGGGACAGGCAGGGAGCAGTACTTC
>.|TRBD1|TRBV6-1|TRBJ1-2
CASIGGTGVNGYTF
TGTGCCAGCATCGGCGGGACAGGGGTAAACGGCTACACCTTC
>.|.|TRBV28|TRBJ2-7
CASSWGGDIAFYEQYF
TGTGCCAGCAGTTGGGGGGGGGACATCGCCTTCTACGAGCAGTACTTC
>few|TRBD1|TRBV28|TRBJ1-2
CASSRTGTVNGYTF
TGTGCCAGCAGCAGAACCGGGACAGTGAACGGCTACACCTTC
>few|.|TRBV29-1|TRBJ2-5
CSVERGESSPKTQYF
TGCAGCGTTGAAAGGGGGGAGTCTAGCCCGAAGACCCAGTACTTC
>few|TRBD2|TRBV18|TRBJ2-7
CASSPSGTNYEQYF
TGTGCCAGCTCACCCTCCGGGACTAACTACGAGCAGTACTTC
>few|TRBD2|TRBV7-3|TRBJ2-1
CASSSERGPVGYEQFF
TGTGCCAGCAGCTCGGAGCGGGGGCCGGTGGGATACGAGCAGTTCTTC
>.|.|TRBV20-1|TRBJ1-2
CSASTGADNYGYTF
TGCAGTGCTAGCACCGGGGCGGATAACTATGGCTACACCTTC
>.|.|TRBV6-2/TRBV6-3|TRBJ2-1
CASMVFEQFF
TGTGCCAGCATGGTATTTGAGCAGTTCTTC
>many|TRBD1|TRBV13|TRBJ1-2
CASSPRDRGLDYGYTF
TGTGCCAGCAGCCCCAGGGACAGGGGGTTAGACTATGGCTACACCTTC
>many|TRBD2|TRBV12-3/TRBV12-4|TRBJ2-3
CASSLGGGGTDTQYF
TGTGCCAGCAGTTTGGGCGGGGGGGGCACAGATACGCAGTATTTT
>few|.|TRBV12-3/TRBV12-4|TRBJ2-7
CASSSSAYEQYF
TGTGCCAGCAGTTCGTCGGCCTACGAGCAGTACTTC
>.|TRBD1|TRBV5-1|TRBJ2-7
CASSLTGEYEQYF
TGCGCCAGCAGCCTTACAGGGGAATACGAGCAGTACTTC
>.|.|TRBV6-1|TRBJ1-1
CASRGQPNTEAFF
TGTGCCAGCAGAGGACAGCCGAACACTGAAGCTTTCTTT
>few|TRBD1|TRBV20-1|TRBJ2-5
CSASAGQGTQETQYF
TGCAGTGCTAGTGCCGGACAGGGGACTCAAGAGACCCAGTACTTC